Presented here are 18 T cell receptor beta chains from one specimen sequenced in a study of shared clonotypes between healthy human individuals. Here immunoSEQ multiplex PCR was the method, and the copy in TCRdb shows in-frame clones only, minus some. The sample includes about half a million clones, about 80% of them seen just once. The sequenced sample was PBMCs. The receptors shown here come from a woman aged 35 to 49 in good health. Some clones in this sample may be carry-over from other donors' samples.

The chain links TRBV10-3 to TRBJ2-7; D possibly matches TRBD1 or TRBD2 (5 bases each). Trimming took off 2 bases at V and 0 bases at J, with 11 bases between the two ends. From germline, CDR1 is ENHRY and CDR2 SYGVKD. There are 15 residues in the CDR3. CDR3 nucleotides: TGTGCCATCAGTGAGGAGACAGACTACTCCTACGAGCAGTACTTC. It codes for CAISEETDYSYEQYF.

This clone was recorded only once. The chain combines TRBV19 with TRBJ1-1; 7 bases are shared with TRBD1. CDR3 size: 15 residues. With V trimmed by 5 bases and J by 6 bases, 12 bases remained unmatched. Germline lookup yields CDR1 LNHDA and CDR2 SQIVND (reference sequence). CDR3 nucleotide sequence: TGTGCCAGTAGTTGGCAGACAGGGATCGGGTCTGAAGCTTTCTTT. It translates to CASSWQTGIGSEAFF. Using reference TRBV19 and TRBJ1-1 for the parts outside the CDR3, the full variable domain is DGGITQSPKYLFRKEGQNVTLSCEQNLNHDAMYWYRQDPGQGLRLIYYSQIVNDFQKGDIAEGYSVSREKKESFPLTVTSAQKNPTAFYLCASSWQTGIGSEAFFGQGTRLTVV.

V usage is TRBV9 and J usage is TRBJ2-3; D possibly matches TRBD1 or TRBD2 (5 bases each). Trimming pared 4 bases from V and 2 bases from J, leaving 11 bases between. CDR1 and CDR2 from the germline V gene are SGDLS and YYNGEE. The CDR3 extends over 14 amino acids. CDR3 amino acids: CASSRGTNTDTQYF. CDR3 bases: TGTGCCAGCAGCCGGGGCACTAACACAGATACGCAGTATTTT.

This clone appeared once. The CDR3 nucleotides read TGTGCCAGCAGCTTGTATTTAGCGGGAGCTACCTACAATGAGCAGTTCTTC. This codes for CASSLYLAGATYNEQFF. The gene calls are TRBV5-5 and TRBJ2-1, with 9 bases matching TRBD2. Germline CDR1 reads SGHKS; CDR2 reads YYEKEE (reference sequence). Losses at the gene ends were 1 base for V and 2 bases for J; bases not matched to a gene: 7. The CDR3 length is 17 residues.

The chain is built from TRBV25-1 and TRBJ2-1; 7 positions agree with TRBD1. The CDR3 extends over 14 amino acids. CDR1 MGHDK and CDR2 SYGVNS come from the germline V gene. J was trimmed by 0 bases and V by 7 bases; bases with no gene match: 3. CDR3 bases: TGTGCCAGCAAACAGGGGTTCTCCTACAATGAGCAGTTCTTC. Translated, it gives CASKQGFSYNEQFF.

Worth noting for this clone: A much larger clone lies one base from this, so it may be a read error. Other DNA sequences in the sample encode the same CDR3. The chain joins TRBV7-9 to TRBJ1-1; 9 positions match TRBD1. The CDR3 is 17 amino acids. Per the germline V gene, CDR1 is SEHNR and CDR2 is FQNEAQ (reference sequence). DNA of the CDR3: TGCGCCAGCAGCCCCGGGACAGGGCGTCCGATGAACACTGAAGCTTTCTTT. Translated: CASSPGTGRPMNTEAFF.

The V call is TRBV5-6, the J call TRBJ1-6, with 7 bases aligning to TRBD1. This CDR3 is built from 14 residues. From germline, CDR1 is SGHDT and CDR2 YYEEEE. With 7 bases clipped from V and 7 bases from J, the junction kept 8 bases outside the gene matches. CDR3: CASGRQGQNSPLHF. CDR3 nucleotides: TGTGCCAGCGGACGACAGGGCCAAAATTCACCCCTCCACTTT.

This clone showed up just once. The chain uses TRBV30 and TRBJ2-1, with 11 bases fitting TRBD2. The CDR3 extends over 16 amino acids. The germline V gene encodes CDR1 GTSNPN and CDR2 SVGIG (reference sequence). V lost 8 bases, J lost 0 bases, and 9 bases stayed unmatched. CDR3 loop: CAPHPTSGDSYNEQFF. Here the CDR3 DNA reads TGTGCCCCCCACCCGACTAGCGGGGACTCCTACAATGAGCAGTTCTTC.

V is TRBV7-9 and J is TRBJ2-7; D is perhaps TRBD1 (5 bases). The ends were cut back, 1 base at V and 3 bases at J, with 13 bases in the middle. This CDR3 is 15 amino acids long. In germline, CDR1 is SEHNR, CDR2 FQNEAQ (reference sequence). CDR3 amino acids: CASSLGTPGGYEQYF. CDR3 nucleotides: TGTGCCAGCAGCTTAGGGACACCGGGCGGCTACGAGCAGTACTTC.

This chain joins TRBV7-7 and TRBJ1-1; the D is unclear. Germline V gives CDR1 SSHAT, CDR2 FNYEAQ (reference sequence). This CDR3 contains 12 residues. Here the CDR3 reads CAILVAGTEAFF. CDR3 coding DNA: TGTGCTATCCTCGTGGCCGGCACTGAAGCTTTCTTT.

The CDR3: CASSLDSKNTGELFF. CDR3 DNA sequence: TGTGCCAGCAGCTTGGACAGTAAGAACACCGGGGAGCTGTTTTTT. The rearrangement joins TRBV5-4 to TRBJ2-2; D is uncertain. The CDR3 runs 15 residues. Looked up from germline, CDR1 is SGHNT and CDR2 is YYREEE (reference sequence). Trimming stripped 0 bases from V and 1 base from J, with 7 bases between.

This chain joins TRBV6-6 and TRBJ1-1; a possible D gene is TRBD1 (6 bases). With 2 bases removed from V and 5 bases from J, the gap between germline ends came to 12 bases. This CDR3 spans 14 amino acids. CDR1 is MNHNY and CDR2 is SVGAGI in the germline V gene (reference sequence). CDR3 DNA sequence: TGTGCCAGCAGTTACGGGAACAGGGAGACTGAAGCTTTCTTT. Amino acids: CASSYGNRETEAFF.

This clone was counted between two and nine times. V gene TRBV18 combines with J gene TRBJ2-5; the D is unclear. This CDR3 contains 14 residues. Germline CDR1 is KGHSH and CDR2 is LQKENI. V was clipped by 3 bases and J by 0 bases, with 8 bases between them. The CDR3 DNA reads as TGTGCCAGCTCACCGCTCGGTAACCAAGAGACCCAGTACTTC. Protein sequence: CASSPLGNQETQYF.

Only one count was recorded for this clone. This rearrangement joins TRBV4-2 to TRBJ1-1, with TRBD1 identical over 9 bases. The CDR3 extends over 16 amino acids. Per the germline V gene, CDR1 is LGHNA and CDR2 is YNFKEQ. V gave up 4 bases and J gave up 6 bases; unmatched junction bases: 12. CDR3 sequence (DNA): TGTGCCAGCAGCCCGAAAAAAGGACAGGGGCGTCCTGAAGCTTTCTTT. As protein: CASSPKKGQGRPEAFF.

The chain joins TRBV5-4 to TRBJ2-7; unclear D gene. Per the germline V gene, CDR1 is SGHNT and CDR2 is YYREEE (reference sequence). The CDR3 length is 12 residues. V dropped 7 bases and J dropped 0 bases, with 8 bases sitting between them. This CDR3 reads CASFTLSYEQYF. DNA for the CDR3: TGTGCCAGCTTCACCCTCTCCTACGAGCAGTACTTC.

V is TRBV7-2 and J is TRBJ2-5; 10 nucleotides agree with TRBD2. Germline V CDR1 and CDR2: SGHTA, FQGNSA. This CDR3 contains 16 residues. Losses at the gene ends were 7 bases for V and 5 bases for J; bases not matched to a gene: 13. As DNA, the CDR3 is TGTGCCAGCAACCAAGTGGGGCTAGCGGGAGTTGAGACCCAGTACTTC. This encodes CASNQVGLAGVETQYF.

The V gene is TRBV29-1, the J gene TRBJ2-7; 7 bases match TRBD2. The CDR3 loop spans 13 amino acids. Germline V gives CDR1 SQVTM, CDR2 ANQGSEA. V shed 6 bases, J shed 3 bases, and the junction held 8 bases outside the gene matches. For the CDR3, the DNA is TGCAGCGTGCGTCCAGCGGGAAACTACGAGCAGTACTTC. Translating gives CSVRPAGNYEQYF.

The V call is TRBV28, the J call TRBJ2-2; D tentatively fits TRBD1 or TRBD2 (5 bases each). This CDR3 is built from 17 residues. V was cut by 4 bases and J by 4 bases, with 19 bases left in between. Germline V gene lookup returns CDR1 MDHEN and CDR2 SYDVKM. The CDR3 DNA reads TGTGCCAGCAGTTCACCCAGACTTGCAGGGAGCACCGGGGAGCTGTTTTTT. It specifies CASSSPRLAGSTGELFF.